The T cell receptor beta chain under discussion was sequenced for a study of blood T cells in healthy people across ages. Germline V gene data show CDR1 as SGHTA and CDR2 as FQGNSA. The V end was cut by 5 bases, the J end by 5 bases, with 12 bases between. This CDR3 contains 14 residues. The study recruited healthy Caucasian donors from Russia who were aged roughly 6 to 95. Then a second PCR, running about 6 to 11 cycles, was carried out with a sample-barcoded 5' primer and a J-beta primer mix. One entry per CDR3 protein results from TCRdb running MiXCR on the 5' RACE reads. Of roughly 680,000 distinct CDR3 sequences listed, approximately 50% are singletons.

The source material was blood. The origin of this receptor is a woman aged 55-69 years in good health. This sequence joins TRBV7-2 and TRBJ1-4, with D unclear. The CDR3 spells CASSPSPSNEKLFF. The DNA for the CDR3 is TGTGCCAGCAGCCCCAGCCCCTCAAATGAAAAACTGTTTTTT.